These 27 T cell receptor beta chains share one sample of origin, sequenced in a study of siplizumab effects on memory and regulatory T cells. Here immunoSEQ multiplex PCR was the method, and the copy in TCRdb shows in-frame clones only, minus some. The data hold tens of thousands of clones, with just over 95% observed a single time. The source material was naive CD8+ T cells sorted from blood. The source of these receptors is a human donor in good health.

The gene calls are TRBV2 and TRBJ2-7, with 8 positions matching TRBD2. Per germline, CDR1 SNHLY and CDR2 FYNNEI. V trimming: 8 bases; J trimming: 2 bases; junction bases outside the gene matches: 8. The CDR3 totals 14 residues. The DNA of the CDR3 is TGTGCCAGCGCGGTCGGGAGGGGTCCCTACGAGCAGTACTTC. It is translated as CASAVGRGPYEQYF. Combining the CDR3 with reference TRBV2 and TRBJ2-7 gives the whole variable domain EPEVTQTPSHQVTQMGQEVILRCVPISNHLYFYWYRQILGQKVEFLVSFYNNEISEKSEIFDDQFSVERPDGSNFTLKIRSTKLEDSAMYFCASAVGRGPYEQYFGPGTRLTVT.

The rearrangement joins TRBV9 to TRBJ2-7; 9 nucleotides match TRBD1. CDR1 and CDR2 (germline): SGDLS, YYNGEE. With V trimmed by 4 bases and J by 7 bases, 12 bases remained unmatched. CDR3 size: 15 residues. CDR3 sequence: CASSSQTGGAEEQYF. Written as DNA, the CDR3 is TGTGCCAGCAGCTCTCAAACAGGGGGCGCGGAAGAGCAGTACTTC.

V and J are TRBV30 and TRBJ1-5; D gene ambiguous. The V and J ends lost 4 bases and 5 bases respectively, with 3 bases between them. There are 10 residues in the CDR3. Per germline, CDR1 GTSNPN and CDR2 SVGIG (reference sequence). The CDR3: CAWKDQPQHF. CDR3 DNA: TGTGCCTGGAAGGATCAGCCCCAGCATTTT. The whole variable domain, filled in from reference TRBV30 and TRBJ1-5, reads SQTIHQWPATLVQPVGSPLSLECTVEGTSNPNLYWYRQAAGRGLQLLFYSVGIGQISSEVPQNLSASRPQDRQFILSSKKLLLSDSGFYLCAWKDQPQHFGDGTRLSIL.

This chain links TRBV2 with TRBJ1-2, with 8 bases matching TRBD1. CDR1 and CDR2 from the germline V gene are SNHLY and FYNNEI. Trimming cost V 3 bases and J 1 base; bases outside gene matches: 13. This CDR3 comprises 18 residues. The CDR3 coding sequence is TGTGCCAGCAGTGAGTTATCGCTCTCGGACAGGGTTAACTATGGCTACACCTTC. Protein product: CASSELSLSDRVNYGYTF.

The chain combines TRBV19 with TRBJ2-3, with D uncertain. Trimming left V 5 bases short and J 3 bases short, with 9 bases between. The CDR3 runs to 13 residues. CDR1 and CDR2 (germline): LNHDA, SQIVND (reference sequence). The CDR3 here is CASSDYSTDTQYF. The CDR3 DNA is TGTGCCAGTAGTGATTACAGTACAGATACGCAGTATTTT.

This chain joins TRBV7-9 and TRBJ1-5; no firm D call. The CDR3 is 14 amino acids. The V and J ends lost 6 bases and 1 base respectively, with 10 bases between them. CDR1 is SEHNR, CDR2 FQNEAQ, per germline (reference sequence). CDR3 loop: CASSWSTSNQPQHF. The CDR3 DNA sequence: TGTGCCAGCAGTTGGTCGACAAGCAATCAGCCCCAGCATTTT.

The chain employs TRBV6-5 and TRBJ2-7; 7 bases agree with TRBD1. CDR1 is MNHEY and CDR2 is SVGAGI in the germline V gene. The CDR3 consists of 12 residues. V lost 11 bases and J lost 0; bases outside the gene matches: 4. The CDR3, as DNA: TGTGCCGTCCGGGACAGCTCCTACGAGCAGTACTTC. This sequence encodes CAVRDSSYEQYF.

In its sample, this clone was seen once. The chain uses TRBV4-3 and TRBJ2-7; 10 bases are a match to TRBD2. Germline V gene lookup returns CDR1 LGHNA and CDR2 YSLEER. The CDR3 is 17 residues long. V trimming: 0 bases; J trimming: 2 bases; junction bases outside the gene matches: 7. CDR3 coding DNA: TGCGCCAGCAGCCAAGATCTTAGCGGGGGGCCTACCTACGAGCAGTACTTC. This sequence encodes CASSQDLSGGPTYEQYF.

The rearrangement links TRBV7-3 to TRBJ2-1, with D perhaps being TRBD1 or TRBD2 (5 bases each). V gave up 5 bases and J gave up 14 bases, with 16 bases separating them. The CDR3 runs 12 residues. Germline V gene sequence: CDR1 SGHTA, CDR2 FQGTGA. The CDR3 DNA follows: TGTGCCAGCAGCCCTCCGGGGCCCTTCAAGTTCTTC. Translation: CASSPPGPFKFF.

The genes are TRBV28 and TRBJ1-5; D might be TRBD1 (5 bases). This CDR3 region has 13 residues. Trimming took 7 bases from V and 9 from J, leaving 16 bases between them. Germline-derived CDR1 and CDR2 are MDHEN and SYDVKM. CDR3 sequence: CASTPGGVRPQHF. The CDR3 nucleotides are TGTGCCAGCACCCCGGGGGGGGTCCGGCCCCAGCATTTT.

The rearrangement joins TRBV6-6 to TRBJ1-3; D ambiguous. The CDR3 is made up of 15 amino acids. V shed 0 bases and J shed 0 bases, with 6 bases lying between them. Germline V gene sequence: CDR1 MNHNY, CDR2 SVGAGI (reference sequence). The CDR3 loop is CASSYSSGSGNTIYF. In nucleotides, the CDR3 is TGTGCCAGCAGTTACTCGTCAGGCTCTGGAAACACCATATATTTT.

This chain joins TRBV4-1 and TRBJ2-1, with TRBD1 matching over 9 bases. The CDR3 length is 14 residues. CDR1 is MGHRA, CDR2 YSYEKL, per germline. The ends lost 6 bases at V and 7 bases at J; junction bases unmatched: 7. The CDR3 DNA reads TGCGCCAGCAGGCAGGACAGGGGATGGAATGAGCAGTTCTTC. Translated: CASRQDRGWNEQFF.

This chain links TRBV6-6 with TRBJ1-4; 8 bases align to TRBD1. The CDR3 has 14 residues. CDR1 is MNHNY and CDR2 is SVGAGI in the germline V gene (reference sequence). V lost 6 bases, J lost 7 bases, and 7 bases stayed unmatched. The CDR3: CASSLGTGFEKLFF. The CDR3 DNA sequence: TGTGCCAGCAGCCTCGGGACAGGATTTGAAAAACTGTTTTTT.

The table lists this clone with a count of one. The chain combines TRBV4-3 with TRBJ1-3; 7 nucleotides align to TRBD1. CDR1 and CDR2 from the germline V gene are LGHNA and YSLEER. The CDR3 contains 16 residues. With V trimmed by 0 bases and J by 7 bases, 9 bases remained unmatched. CDR3 loop: CASSQDLQGQGNTIYF. The CDR3 DNA reads TGCGCCAGCAGCCAAGACCTACAGGGGCAGGGTAACACCATATATTTT.

The count of this clone is one. The gene calls are TRBV7-3 and TRBJ2-3; possibly TRBD2 for D (6 bases). The CDR3 contains 15 residues. Germline V gene sequence: CDR1 SGHTA, CDR2 FQGTGA. V was trimmed by 4 bases and J by 1 base, leaving 12 bases between them. CDR3 coding DNA: TGTGCCAGCAGCTCAACAGGCGGGGGCACAGATACGCAGTATTTT. Translating gives CASSSTGGGTDTQYF.

This chain connects TRBV5-1 to TRBJ2-1; TRBD1 or TRBD2 may be the D gene (5 bases each). This CDR3 is built from 20 residues. V gave up 1 base and J gave up 9 bases, with 32 bases separating them. Germline CDR1 SGHRS, CDR2 YFSETQ. The DNA for the CDR3 is TGCGCCAGCAGCTTGTTGGTAATCGGCCAACCGGGACCTAAAGTAGGTGAGCAGTTCTTC. This translates into CASSLLVIGQPGPKVGEQFF. Based on the CDR3 plus reference TRBV5-1 and TRBJ2-1, the full variable domain is KAGVTQTPRYLIKTRGQQVTLSCSPISGHRSVSWYQQTPGQGLQFLFEYFSETQRNKGNFPGRFSGRQFSNSRSEMNVSTLELGDSALYLCASSLLVIGQPGPKVGEQFFGPGTRLTVL.

The chain employs TRBV13 and TRBJ2-5, with D hard to call. Trimming removed 3 bases from V and 7 bases from J, with 15 bases in between. The CDR3 spans 14 residues. Germline assignment: CDR1 PRHDT and CDR2 FYEKMQ (reference sequence). The CDR3 coding sequence is TGTGCCAGCAGCTTCTCCCCCTCTCTCGGGACCCAGTACTTC. Translated, it gives CASSFSPSLGTQYF.

This clone occurred once. This chain links TRBV4-1 with TRBJ2-7; tentatively, D is TRBD1 (6 bases). Trimming shortened V by 1 base and J by 7 bases, and 8 bases separated the two germline ends. Germline-derived CDR1 and CDR2 are MGHRA and YSYEKL. This CDR3 spans 12 amino acids. Here the CDR3 reads CASSQAGTEQYF. The CDR3 coding sequence is TGCGCCAGCAGCCAAGCAGGGACAGAGCAGTACTTC.

J is TRBJ2-7 and V is TRBV7-9; D may be TRBD1 (6 bases). This CDR3 has 14 amino acids. Germline V CDR1 and CDR2: SEHNR, FQNEAQ (reference sequence). V lost 5 bases and J lost 2, with 13 bases in between. CDR3 coding DNA: TGTGCCAGCAGCCCCGGGACACGACCCTACGAGCAGTACTTC. This translates into CASSPGTRPYEQYF.

V usage is TRBV4-3 and J usage is TRBJ1-2, with D possibly TRBD1 on 5 matching bases. The CDR3 covers 11 residues. The V end was cut by 0 bases, the J end by 14 bases, with 10 bases between. Germline V lookup: CDR1 LGHNA, CDR2 YSLEER. The CDR3 reads CASSQDGGATF. DNA of the CDR3: TGCGCCAGCAGCCAAGATGGAGGGGCGACCTTC.

The chain joins TRBV5-1 to TRBJ2-1; no clear D gene. V lost 0 bases, J lost 6 bases, and 10 bases lay in between. Germline lookup yields CDR1 SGHRS and CDR2 YFSETQ. The CDR3 runs to 14 residues. CDR3 sequence reads: CASSLAGSANEQFF. CDR3 bases: TGCGCCAGCAGCTTGGCCGGCAGCGCCAATGAGCAGTTCTTC.

The chain employs TRBV5-1 and TRBJ2-7; 9 nucleotides align to TRBD1. V shed 0 bases and J 5 bases; nucleotides not matched to a gene: 0. The germline V gene has CDR1 SGHRS and CDR2 YFSETQ. The CDR3 is 13 residues long. The CDR3 DNA reads as TGCGCCAGCAGCTTGGGGACAGGGGACGAGCAGTACTTC. Translating gives CASSLGTGDEQYF.

The rearrangement links TRBV27 to TRBJ2-2, with D perhaps TRBD1 or TRBD2 (6 bases each). Germline CDR1 reads MNHEY; CDR2 reads SMNVEV (reference sequence). The CDR3 extends over 16 amino acids. V shed 4 bases and J shed 4 bases, with 16 bases lying between them. The CDR3 sequence is CASSSQQGGFTGELFF. In nucleotides, the CDR3 is TGTGCCAGCAGTTCACAACAGGGAGGCTTCACCGGGGAGCTGTTTTTT.

The gene calls are TRBV29-1 and TRBJ2-3; a weak D match, TRBD2 (7 bases). Trimming took 0 bases from V and 0 from J, leaving 25 bases between them. The CDR3 has 20 residues. Germline CDR1 reads SQVTM; CDR2 reads ANQGSEA. The CDR3 DNA sequence: TGCAGCGTTGAAGATCTGGCGGGGGCTAGCATTTACTCTAGCACAGATACGCAGTATTTT. Translating it yields CSVEDLAGASIYSSTDTQYF.

CDR3 sequence reads: CAWEGISYEQYF. CDR3 sequence (DNA): TGTGCCTGGGAAGGGATTTCCTACGAGCAGTACTTC. This chain joins TRBV30 and TRBJ2-7; no firm D call. This CDR3 has 12 residues. V was pared by 5 bases and J by 1 base, with 9 bases between. CDR1 GTSNPN and CDR2 SVGIG come from the germline V gene (reference sequence).

The rearrangement uses TRBV28 and TRBJ1-1; no firm D call. Germline V CDR1 and CDR2: MDHEN, SYDVKM. This CDR3 contains 16 residues. The V gene lost 6 bases and the J gene lost 8 bases, with 25 bases spanning the gap. As DNA, the CDR3 is TGTGCCAGCAGAAACCCCGGGTCCTCATCCACCTCGGAAGCTTTCTTT. Its protein product is CASRNPGSSSTSEAFF.

The gene calls are TRBV4-2 and TRBJ2-7, with unresolved D. The germline CDR1 and CDR2 sequences are LGHNA and YNFKEQ. The CDR3 extends over 14 amino acids. V was trimmed by 0 bases and J by 5 bases, leaving 11 bases between them. CDR3 coding DNA: TGTGCCAGCAGCCAAGATCCCGAGCAGGACGAGCAGTACTTC. Protein: CASSQDPEQDEQYF.